The rows below give T cell receptor beta chains drawn from one sample of a study of blood T cell repertoires in COVID-19. Using immunoSEQ multiplex PCR, the repertoire was profiled, and TCRdb retains in-frame clones only, with some absent. This sample has about 46,000 clones, with about 88% found just once. The sample was PBMCs or T cells enriched from blood (not recorded which). All receptors come from a woman aged 45-59 years who had recovered from COVID-19. Both conserved end residues are part of each CDR3. The D gene is left open where the match is weak. The size of a clone is reported for some rows only, either as once, few or many, or as a class for expanded clones.

CASSYPNLGGSEAFF	TGTGCCAGCAGTTACCCAAACCTCGGGGGTTCTGAAGCTTTCTTT	-	-	TRBV6-6	TRBJ1-1
CASSQGLGALTSYGYTF	TGCGCCAGCAGCCAAGGTCTGGGGGCCCTTACTAGCTATGGCTACACCTTC	-	-	TRBV4-1	TRBJ1-2
CASSTYRQELAKNIQYF	TGTGCCAGCAGTACCTATCGACAGGAGCTAGCCAAAAACATTCAGTACTTC	-	-	TRBV28	TRBJ2-4
CANGGTDTQYF	TGTGCCAATGGAGGGACAGATACGCAGTATTTT	-	-	TRBV2	TRBJ2-3
CASSPFGTGVVNTEAFF	TGTGCCAGCAGCCCCTTCGGGACAGGGGTGGTGAACACTGAAGCTTTCTTT	-	TRBD1	TRBV3-1/TRBV3-2	TRBJ1-1
CATEGGRNEQFF	TGTGCCACCGAGGGCGGGAGAAATGAGCAGTTCTTC	-	TRBD2	TRBV10-3	TRBJ2-1
CASSLSLAGQYF	TGTGCCAGCAGTTTATCCTTGGCGGGGCAGTACTTC	-	-	TRBV28	TRBJ2-7
CASSISGSSYNEQFF	TGCGCCAGCAGCATTAGCGGAAGCTCCTACAATGAGCAGTTCTTC	-	-	TRBV5-1	TRBJ2-1
CAISDHRSGSQETQYF	TGTGCCATCAGTGATCACCGTTCAGGGTCCCAAGAGACCCAGTACTTC	-	-	TRBV10-3	TRBJ2-5
CASSSGAIQETQYF	TGTGCCAGCAGTTCAGGGGCTATACAAGAGACCCAGTACTTC	-	-	TRBV28	TRBJ2-5
CASSASPDTEAFF	TGTGCCAGCAGCGCGTCCCCAGACACTGAAGCTTTCTTT	-	-	TRBV9	TRBJ1-1
CASRGQMNTEAFF	TGTGCCAGCAGGGGACAGATGAACACTGAAGCTTTCTTT	-	TRBD1	TRBV27	TRBJ1-1
CASTSQGDHTEAFF	TGTGCCAGCACCTCCCAGGGGGACCACACTGAAGCTTTCTTT	-	TRBD1	TRBV2	TRBJ1-1
CASSPGTSGSLQGEQFF	TGTGCCAGCAGTCCCGGGACTAGCGGATCTCTACAAGGGGAGCAGTTCTTC	-	TRBD2	TRBV4-2	TRBJ2-1
CASSPPGLAVGTQYF	TGTGCCAGCAGCCCCCCGGGACTAGCGGTCGGTACCCAGTACTTC	-	TRBD2	TRBV7-9	TRBJ2-5
CASSLMGQGNEKLFF	TGTGCCAGCAGTTTAATGGGACAGGGTAATGAAAAACTGTTTTTT	-	TRBD1	TRBV28	TRBJ1-4
CASSRGREETQYF	TGTGCCAGCAGCCGTGGGAGGGAGGAGACCCAGTACTTC	-	TRBD2	TRBV3-1/TRBV3-2	TRBJ2-5
CASSESGRGVSGANVLTF	TGCGCCAGCAGTGAGTCGGGCAGGGGGGTCTCTGGGGCCAACGTCCTGACTTTC	once	-	TRBV10-1	TRBJ2-6
CASSLGQATDGYTF	TGCGCCAGCAGCCTGGGACAGGCCACGGATGGCTACACCTTC	-	TRBD1	TRBV4-3	TRBJ1-2
CASSADRGGGYTF	TGTGCCAGCAGTGCCGACAGGGGGGGTGGCTACACCTTC	-	TRBD1	TRBV28	TRBJ1-2
CASSRVRNYEQYF	TGTGCCAGCAGCCGGGTGCGGAACTACGAGCAGTACTTC	-	-	TRBV11-2	TRBJ2-7
CASSLGSAGAQETQYF	TGTGCCAGCAGCTTAGGCTCGGCGGGGGCTCAAGAGACCCAGTACTTC	few	-	TRBV13	TRBJ2-5
CASSLGTGANEKLFF	TGTGCCAGCAGCCTTGGGACAGGGGCTAATGAAAAACTGTTTTTT	-	TRBD1	TRBV11-2	TRBJ1-4
CASSIVGDNQPQHF	TGTGCCAGTAGTATAGTGGGAGACAATCAGCCCCAGCATTTT	few	-	TRBV19	TRBJ1-5
CATSRDRAGGPSLGAYGYTF	TGTGCCACCAGCAGAGATCGGGCGGGAGGCCCGTCTCTGGGCGCCTATGGCTACACCTTC	-	-	TRBV15	TRBJ1-2
CASSFRGDYGYTF	TGTGCCAGCAGCTTTCGGGGTGACTATGGCTACACCTTC	few	-	TRBV7-9	TRBJ1-2
CASSLGRGIGNTIYF	TGTGCCAGCAGCTTGGGTAGGGGGATTGGAAACACCATATATTTT	-	-	TRBV5-4	TRBJ1-3
CASSDGGGGTDTQYF	TGCGCCAGCAGTGACGGGGGAGGTGGCACAGATACGCAGTATTTT	-	-	TRBV10-2	TRBJ2-3
CASSPGGTGNEPQHF	TGTGCCAGCTCACCCGGGGGGACAGGAAATGAGCCCCAGCATTTT	-	TRBD1	TRBV18	TRBJ1-5
CASRIGRGTGELFF	TGTGCCAGCAGGATCGGCAGGGGTACCGGGGAGCTGTTTTTT	few	-	TRBV7-9	TRBJ2-2
CASSPGTRPNNEQFF	TGTGCCAGTAGTCCCGGGACTAGACCGAACAATGAGCAGTTCTTC	few	TRBD2	TRBV19	TRBJ2-1
CASSLALTREQYF	TGTGCCAGCAGCTTAGCGCTGACGAGGGAGCAGTACTTC	medium-sized	-	TRBV7-8	TRBJ2-7
CASSFGSSYEQYF	TGTGCCAGCAGCTTTGGCAGCTCCTACGAGCAGTACTTC	-	-	TRBV5-5	TRBJ2-7
CASSQDVGYSYNEQFF	TGTGCCAGCAGCCAAGATGTGGGCTACTCCTACAATGAGCAGTTCTTC	-	-	TRBV4-2	TRBJ2-1
CASSLGLAGIQETQYF	TGTGCCAGCAGCTTAGGACTAGCGGGAATCCAAGAGACCCAGTACTTC	-	TRBD2	TRBV7-8	TRBJ2-5
CASSPSIRDSYNEQFF	TGTGCCAGCTCACCAAGTATTCGGGACTCCTACAATGAGCAGTTCTTC	-	-	TRBV18	TRBJ2-1
CASSTPSGNEKLFF	TGTGCCAGCAGCACTCCTTCAGGGAATGAAAAACTGTTTTTT	-	-	TRBV7-9	TRBJ1-4
CASSPTSGLQETQYF	TGTGCCAGCTCACCGACTAGCGGGTTACAAGAGACCCAGTACTTC	-	TRBD2	TRBV18	TRBJ2-5
CASSLSSGGSYNEQFF	TGTGCCAGCAGTTTATCTTCCGGGGGGTCATACAATGAGCAGTTCTTC	-	TRBD2	TRBV27	TRBJ2-1
CAISDTTYEQYF	TGTGCCATCAGTGACACTACCTACGAGCAGTACTTC	-	-	TRBV10-3	TRBJ2-7
CASSLGRGEGYEQYF	TGTGCCAGCAGCTTGGGGCGGGGTGAGGGCTACGAGCAGTACTTC	-	-	TRBV7-9	TRBJ2-7
CASSLSRGRNNEQFF	TGTGCCAGCAGCTTATCCAGGGGGCGCAACAATGAGCAGTTCTTC	-	TRBD1	TRBV7-2	TRBJ2-1
CAWSGSRGPSFYEQYF	TGTGCCTGGAGTGGATCTAGGGGCCCATCTTTCTACGAGCAGTACTTC	-	-	TRBV30	TRBJ2-7
CASSFPGQKQFF	TGTGCCAGCAGTTTCCCGGGACAAAAGCAGTTCTTC	once	-	TRBV12-3/TRBV12-4	TRBJ2-1
CASSPRRSSNEKLFF	TGTGCCAGCAGCCCACGCCGGTCAAGTAATGAAAAACTGTTTTTT	-	-	TRBV7-2	TRBJ1-4
CASILTDTQYF	TGTGCCAGCATCCTAACAGATACGCAGTATTTT	-	-	TRBV7-2	TRBJ2-3
CASSFPSASGSIYF	TGTGCCAGCAGTTTCCCGTCAGCGAGCGGGAGTATTTATTTT	-	TRBD2	TRBV27	TRBJ2-3
CASSGGRGRYGYTF	TGTGCCAGCAGTGGGGGCAGGGGAAGGTATGGCTACACCTTC	-	-	TRBV2	TRBJ1-2
CASSLGGATEETQYF	TGTGCCAGCAGCTTAGGGGGGGCCACAGAAGAGACCCAGTACTTC	-	-	TRBV5-6	TRBJ2-5
CASSRLRDTEAFF	TGTGCCAGCAGTAGACTACGGGACACTGAAGCTTTCTTT	-	-	TRBV12-3/TRBV12-4	TRBJ1-1
CASSNPGLYGETQYF	TGTGCCAGCAGTAACCCGGGACTATACGGGGAGACCCAGTACTTC	few	TRBD2	TRBV6-5	TRBJ2-5
CSADRGRGYTF	TGCAGTGCTGACAGGGGACGTGGCTACACCTTC	-	TRBD1	TRBV20-1	TRBJ1-2
CASLTMTGERDTQYF	TGTGCCTCTTTGACAATGACGGGAGAGAGAGATACGCAGTATTTT	-	-	TRBV24-1	TRBJ2-3